This T cell receptor beta chain was sequenced for a study of shared clonotypes between healthy human individuals. Overall study findings and caveats: Clonotype sharing among donors was thought likely to change with sequencing depth. The generation probabilities recorded for non-shared clonotypes fell below those of clonotypes shared by all four donors.

With regard to this clone: Its antigen is as yet unknown.

CDR3 size: 12 residues. Germline CDR1 and CDR2: SGHTS and YDEGEE. V was shortened by 0 bases and J by 7 bases, with 8 bases between the two germline ends. Sequencing used immunoSEQ multiplex PCR; TCRdb keeps in-frame clones, though not all of them. Of about 2.3 million clones listed, 85% to 95% are singletons. This receptor was identified in a man between 18 and 29 years old in good health. Some clones in this sample may be carry-over from other donors' samples. The rearrangement joins TRBV5-8 to TRBJ2-7; D remains ambiguous. Sample: naive CD4+ T cells from PBMCs. This sample's subset: CD45RA+ positively selected. DNA of the CDR3: TGTGCCAGCAGCTTGGATCTAAGGGAGCAGTACTTC. This sequence encodes CASSLDLREQYF.